The 12 T cell receptor beta chains below were found in one sample sequenced in a study of cytomegalovirus exposure and HLA in healthy donors. 60 Vbeta and 13 Jbeta primers were used in PCR. The data were produced by immunoSEQ multiplex PCR, yet TCRdb's version contains in-frame clones alone and is incomplete. The repertoire holds 140,000 or so clones, with approximately 65% as singletons. The sample was PBMCs. The source is a woman aged 60-75 years in good health and CMV-seronegative.

V is TRBV5-4 and J is TRBJ1-5; 7 bases agree with TRBD1. V shed 4 bases and J 2 bases; nucleotides not matched to a gene: 3. The CDR3 length is 14 residues. The V gene's germline CDR1 is SGHNT and CDR2 YYREEE (reference sequence). In DNA form, the CDR3 reads TGTGCCAGCAGCCCCGGACAGGGCAATCAGCCCCAGCATTTT. As protein: CASSPGQGNQPQHF.

The chain recombines TRBV10-3 with TRBJ1-1, with TRBD1 matching 8 bases. J was trimmed by 5 bases and V by 6 bases; bases with no gene match: 8. Germline loops: CDR1 ENHRY, CDR2 SYGVKD. The CDR3 consists of 14 residues. Written as DNA, the CDR3 is TGTGCCATCAGCGGACAGGGAAGTCGAACTGAAGCTTTCTTT. The encoded protein is CAISGQGSRTEAFF.

The genes are TRBV10-3 and TRBJ2-7; 8 bases line up with TRBD2. The trim removed 2 bases at V and 6 bases at J, leaving 9 bases unmatched. The CDR3 is made up of 15 amino acids. The germline gives CDR1 ENHRY, CDR2 SYGVKD. The CDR3 loop reads CAISEGLAGRLEQYF. For the CDR3, the DNA is TGTGCCATCAGTGAGGGATTAGCGGGGAGGCTCGAGCAGTACTTC.

This clone was observed a few times. This sequence joins TRBV19 and TRBJ2-1, with TRBD2 identical over 14 bases. Germline values: CDR1 LNHDA, CDR2 SQIVND (reference sequence). The V gene end was trimmed by 4 bases and the J gene end by 8 bases; junction bases not matched to a gene: 1. The CDR3 extends over 14 amino acids. The CDR3 nucleotides are TGTGCCAGTAGTAGGGGACTAGCGGGAGATGAGCAGTTCTTC. It is translated as CASSRGLAGDEQFF. The whole variable domain, remainder taken from reference TRBV19 and TRBJ2-1, is DGGITQSPKYLFRKEGQNVTLSCEQNLNHDAMYWYRQDPGQGLRLIYYSQIVNDFQKGDIAEGYSVSREKKESFPLTVTSAQKNPTAFYLCASSRGLAGDEQFFGPGTRLTVL.

The chain employs TRBV6-5 and TRBJ2-1; the D is unclear. CDR1 is MNHEY, CDR2 SVGAGI, per germline. V lost 7 bases, J lost 7 bases, and 11 bases lay in between. The CDR3 extends over 12 amino acids. DNA of the CDR3: TGTGCCAGCATCTCCGGGTCGAATGAGCAGTTCTTC. Translating it yields CASISGSNEQFF.

This clone was found a few times. The V and J genes are TRBV19 and TRBJ1-1, with D uncertain. V lost 5 bases and J 1 base, leaving 11 bases between the germline ends. This CDR3 spans 14 amino acids. CDR1 LNHDA and CDR2 SQIVND come from the germline V gene (reference sequence). This chain's CDR3 is CASSYGGQNTEAFF. The CDR3, as DNA: TGTGCCAGTAGTTATGGAGGGCAGAACACTGAAGCTTTCTTT.

The chain combines TRBV19 with TRBJ1-1; no clear D. CDR1 and CDR2 from the germline V gene are LNHDA and SQIVND (reference sequence). The CDR3 consists of 15 residues. V gave up 1 base and J gave up 0 bases, with 9 bases separating them. DNA for the CDR3: TGTGCCAGTAGTATAGGCGAGAGGATGAACACTGAAGCTTTCTTT. This encodes CASSIGERMNTEAFF.

This clone was seen a handful of times. The J gene is TRBJ2-4, the V gene TRBV7-8, with D perhaps TRBD1 (5 bases). CDR3 length: 16 residues. Trimming shortened V by 0 bases and J by 0 bases, and 9 bases separated the two germline ends. Germline V gene sequence: CDR1 SGHVS, CDR2 FQNEAQ. As DNA, the CDR3 is TGTGCCAGCAGCTTAGCGGGGCCGGGAGCCAAAAACATTCAGTACTTC. It is translated as CASSLAGPGAKNIQYF. Filled out from reference TRBV7-8 and TRBJ2-4, the complete variable domain reads GAGVSQSPRYKVAKRGQDVALRCDPISGHVSLFWYQQALGQGPEFLTYFQNEAQLDKSGLPSDRFFAERPEGSVSTLKIQRTQQEDSAVYLCASSLAGPGAKNIQYFGAGTRLSVL.

CDR3 protein: CASSPGQGRQPQHF. The CDR3 bases are TGTGCCAGCTCCCCGGGACAGGGTCGTCAGCCCCAGCATTTT. The chain is built from TRBV18 and TRBJ1-5; TRBD1 matches 9 bases. The CDR3 contains 14 residues. Trimming took 6 bases from V and 6 from J; bases not matched to a gene: 6. Germline V lookup: CDR1 KGHSH, CDR2 LQKENI.

This clone was detected only a few times. The chain joins TRBV7-8 to TRBJ2-2; perhaps TRBD1 as D (8 bases). The germline gives CDR1 SGHVS, CDR2 FQNEAQ. The CDR3 runs to 16 residues. V was shortened by 5 bases and J by 4 bases, with 17 bases between the two germline ends. In DNA, the CDR3 is TGTGCCAGCAGCACCATACAGGGGGGGCGCACCGGGGAGCTGTTTTTT. This encodes CASSTIQGGRTGELFF.

The V and J genes are TRBV7-2 and TRBJ2-2; D gene unclear. Germline-derived CDR1 and CDR2 are SGHTA and FQGNSA. V gave up 5 bases and J gave up 4 bases, with 11 bases separating them. The CDR3 consists of 14 residues. The CDR3: CASSLLAVTGELFF. The CDR3 DNA reads TGTGCCAGCAGCCTCCTGGCAGTCACCGGGGAGCTGTTTTTT.

The chain is built from TRBV4-1 and TRBJ1-1; D gene ambiguous. CDR1 and CDR2 (germline): MGHRA, YSYEKL. The CDR3 loop spans 16 amino acids. V lost 1 base, J lost 1 base, and 13 bases lay in between. The CDR3 is CASSQGIFPGNTEAFF. The CDR3 DNA reads as TGCGCCAGCAGCCAAGGGATTTTCCCGGGGAACACTGAAGCTTTCTTT.